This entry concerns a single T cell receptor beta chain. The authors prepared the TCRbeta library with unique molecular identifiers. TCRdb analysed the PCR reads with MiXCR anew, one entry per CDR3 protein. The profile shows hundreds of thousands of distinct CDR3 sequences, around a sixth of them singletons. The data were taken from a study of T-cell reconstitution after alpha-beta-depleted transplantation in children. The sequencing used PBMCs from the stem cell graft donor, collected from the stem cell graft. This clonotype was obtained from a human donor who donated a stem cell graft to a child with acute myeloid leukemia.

The CDR3, as DNA: TGTGCCAGCAGCTCTCGGACAGGGGGCTCAAACACTGAAGCTTTCTTT. Residues: CASSSRTGGSNTEAFF. The chain employs TRBV7-6 and TRBJ1-1, with 11 nucleotides matching TRBD1. V lost 4 bases, J lost 2 bases, and 6 bases stayed unmatched. The CDR3 length is 16 residues. Germline V gene sequence: CDR1 SGHVS, CDR2 FNYEAQ.